This TCR beta chain came from a study of blood T cell repertoires in COVID-19. Whole-study context: Some COVID-19 samples were acute and others convalescent; all came from the United States, Italy and Spain. The cDNA or gDNA used as material had been derived from T cells, B-cell-depleted T cells, or PBMCs.

Only in-frame clones appear in the TCRdb table, and some are missing; sequencing was by immunoSEQ multiplex PCR. The table has about 130,000 clones, around nine tenths seen once. Material: peripheral blood. The TCR comes from a woman in her 70s with COVID-19, enrolled during active disease.

As DNA, the CDR3 is TGTGCCTGGAGGCACTCGTGGTTATCAATGAACACTGAAGCTTTCTTT. Its translation is CAWRHSWLSMNTEAFF. The rearrangement uses TRBV30 and TRBJ1-1; the D is unclear. The CDR3 is made up of 16 amino acids. CDR1 is GTSNPN, CDR2 SVGIG, per germline (reference sequence). Trimming shortened V by 3 bases and J by 0 bases, and 17 bases separated the two germline ends.